The clone carrying this T cell receptor beta chain was counted many times. No antigen is known for it. The sample comes from a study of regulatory T cells in long-lasting Graves disease. At the level of the study: Antithyroid drug exposure in newly diagnosed Graves' patients had lasted under 3 months.

Overall study findings and caveats: The persistent group shared 2,500 to 3,000 public clonotypes, more than the approximately 930 shared by new patients.

V trimming: 4 bases; J trimming: 6 bases; junction bases outside the gene matches: 10. Per germline, CDR1 SGHRS and CDR2 YFSETQ. CDR3 size: 15 residues. Stated time point: newly diagnosed GD, antithyroid drugs for less than 3 months. Generation of the TCR library employed RNA extracted from PBMCs. The TCR beta library used iRepertoire HTBI primers with Arm-PCR amplification of CDR3. TCRdb ran MiXCR on the multiplex PCR reads and lists one entry per CDR3 protein. Of hundreds of thousands of distinct CDR3 sequences in the sample, about 13% are singletons; the top ten hold roughly a tenth. These records were also assigned to another study, of T cells in Graves' hyperthyroidism and ophthalmopathy. That publication notes: The HTBI primer set drove a first-round RT-PCR of the TCR CDR3. Through a model of 13 V-J features, ophthalmopathy was separated from stable hyperthyroidism.

The sequenced sample was peripheral blood mononuclear cells (PBMCs), obtained at new diagnosis, from a patient treated with antithyroid drugs. The J gene is TRBJ1-1, the V gene TRBV5-1; 9 nucleotides align to TRBD1. The origin of this receptor is a man in his thirties or forties with Graves disease. Written as DNA, the CDR3 is TGCGCCAGCAGCCCCCTAACAGGGGGCGACCCTGAAGCTTTCTTT. It yields the protein CASSPLTGGDPEAFF.